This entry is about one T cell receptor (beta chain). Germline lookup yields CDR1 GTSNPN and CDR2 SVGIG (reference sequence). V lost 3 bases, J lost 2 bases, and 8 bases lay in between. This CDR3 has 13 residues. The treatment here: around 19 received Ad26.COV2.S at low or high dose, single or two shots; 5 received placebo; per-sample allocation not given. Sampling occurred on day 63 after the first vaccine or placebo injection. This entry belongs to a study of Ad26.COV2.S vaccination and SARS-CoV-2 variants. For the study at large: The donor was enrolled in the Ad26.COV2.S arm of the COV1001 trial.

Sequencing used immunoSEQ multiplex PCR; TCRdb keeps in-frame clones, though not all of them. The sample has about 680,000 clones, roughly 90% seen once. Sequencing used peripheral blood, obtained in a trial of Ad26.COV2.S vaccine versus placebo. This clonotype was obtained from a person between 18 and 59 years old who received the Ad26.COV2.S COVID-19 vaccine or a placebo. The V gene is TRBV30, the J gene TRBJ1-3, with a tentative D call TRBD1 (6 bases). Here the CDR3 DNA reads TGTGCCTGGAGCCGACAGGCTGGAAACACCATATATTTT. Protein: CAWSRQAGNTIYF.